Listed below are T cell receptor beta chains from one sample, sequenced in a study of T cells after yellow fever vaccination. Using its own MiXCR run on the 5' RACE reads, TCRdb lists one record per CDR3 protein. The data show hundreds of thousands of distinct CDR3 sequences, with roughly a sixth seen just once and roughly 17% held by the top ten. The sample consisted of PBMCs, taken about 5 days after the first yellow fever vaccination. The receptors were sampled from a young man who received the YFV17D yellow fever vaccine. The CDR3 runs from the conserved cysteine through the conserved F or W. Each record gives: J gene, V gene, D gene, clone size, CDR3 DNA, CDR3 protein. The D gene is left open where the match is weak. Not all rows give a size; the values are once, few, many and, for expanded clones, a class.

>TRBJ1-4|TRBV4-1|NA|few
TGCGCCAGCAGCCAAGTTTCGACCTCTTATGAAAAACTGTTTTTT
CASSQVSTSYEKLFF
>TRBJ2-2|TRBV20-1|NA|NA
TGCAGTGCTGCGTATAGGAACACCGGGGAGCTGTTTTTT
CSAAYRNTGELFF
>TRBJ2-7|TRBV5-5|NA|NA
TGTGCCAGCAGCTTGGGCAGGGATGCCTACGAGCAGTACTTC
CASSLGRDAYEQYF
>TRBJ2-1|TRBV2|NA|few
TGTGCCAGCACTCGGGATCCGGGACCTTCGAATGAGCAGTTCTTC
CASTRDPGPSNEQFF
>TRBJ2-2|TRBV12-3/TRBV12-4|NA|few
TGTGCCAGCAGGCTCACAGAGATGGGGGGCACCGGGGAGCTGTTTTTT
CASRLTEMGGTGELFF
>TRBJ2-2|TRBV6-2/TRBV6-3|TRBD2|NA
TGTGCCAGCAGTTCAATCGGGACTAGCGGGCTGCCCCGGGAGCTGTTTTTT
CASSSIGTSGLPRELFF
>TRBJ1-2|TRBV20-1|NA|NA
TGCAGTGCTAGAGGGGCAGGGGACTATGGCTACACCTTC
CSARGAGDYGYTF
>TRBJ1-2|TRBV25-1|NA|few
TGTGCCAGCAGTGCGACATGGATCTATGGCTACACCTTC
CASSATWIYGYTF
>TRBJ2-1|TRBV18|NA|few
TGTGCCAGCTCACCAGGGGTCACTAGTGCGGTTAAGCAGTTCTTC
CASSPGVTSAVKQFF
>TRBJ2-7|TRBV3-1|NA|NA
TGTGCCAGCAGCCCGTGGGTCTTAGAGAGCGAGCAGTACTTC
CASSPWVLESEQYF
>TRBJ2-1|TRBV6-5|NA|few
TGTGCCAGCAGTTATGACCACGGCTCCTACAATGAGCAGTTCTTC
CASSYDHGSYNEQFF
>TRBJ1-4|TRBV28|TRBD1|NA
TGTGCCAGCACCCTTCGACAGGGGGCGTGGGGTGAAAAACTGTTTTTT
CASTLRQGAWGEKLFF
>TRBJ1-1|TRBV4-2|NA|NA
TGTGCCAGCAGCCAAGATCCAGGGGTAACTGAAGCTTTCTTT
CASSQDPGVTEAFF
>TRBJ1-1|TRBV7-2|NA|NA
TGTGCCAGCAGCTTATCCACTAGGGCCCTGAACACTGAAGCTTTCTTT
CASSLSTRALNTEAFF
>TRBJ2-7|TRBV7-8|NA|NA
TGTGCCAGCAGCTTAGCACGGACACCCTACGAGCAGTACTTC
CASSLARTPYEQYF
>TRBJ1-1|TRBV7-6|TRBD1|NA
TGTGCCAGCAGCCCACAGGGGGTCGGCATCATTTTGGGCCTGAACACTGAAGCTTTCTTT
CASSPQGVGIILGLNTEAFF
>TRBJ1-1|TRBV3-1|NA|many
TGTGCCAGCAGCCAAGTGAGGAACACTGAAGCTTTCTTT
CASSQVRNTEAFF
>TRBJ2-5|TRBV11-2|NA|few
TGTGCCAGCAGCTTTGGTCGGGGAGAAGATCAAGAGACCCAGTACTTC
CASSFGRGEDQETQYF
>TRBJ2-7|TRBV12-3/TRBV12-4|NA|NA
TGTGCCAGCAGTCAATTGGGTATCTACGAGCAGTACTTC
CASSQLGIYEQYF
>TRBJ2-3|TRBV15|TRBD2|few
TGTGCCACCAGCAGCCTCATCGGGACTAGCGGCACAGATACGCAGTATTTT
CATSSLIGTSGTDTQYF
>TRBJ1-1|TRBV7-9|NA|NA
TGTGCCAGCAGCTCGGGACTCTACACTGAAGCTTTCTTT
CASSSGLYTEAFF
>TRBJ2-5|TRBV23-1|TRBD1|few
TGCGCCAGCAGTCAATCGTTCCCGCAGGGGGCCGAAGAGACCCAGTACTTC
CASSQSFPQGAEETQYF
>TRBJ1-1|TRBV4-1|TRBD1|NA
TGCGCCAGCAGCTTCCCCGGGACAGGGGGCACTGAAGCTTTCTTT
CASSFPGTGGTEAFF
>TRBJ2-5|TRBV9|NA|NA
TGTGCCAGCAGCGGAAGGTACCAAGAGACCCAGTACTTC
CASSGRYQETQYF
>TRBJ1-3|TRBV20-1|NA|NA
TGCAGTGCTAGGCGCCAGGGTCGAGGGAGAAACACCATATATTTT
CSARRQGRGRNTIYF
>TRBJ2-7|TRBV18|NA|NA
TGTGCCAGCTCACCACCGTCCGGATACTCCTACGAGCAGTACTTC
CASSPPSGYSYEQYF
>TRBJ1-1|TRBV29-1|NA|few
TGCAGCGTTCGCTCCTCAGGGACCGGGAACACTGAAGCTTTCTTT
CSVRSSGTGNTEAFF
>TRBJ2-3|TRBV7-6|NA|NA
TGTGCCAGCAGCTTAGCCGGGTTCGATACGCAGTATTTT
CASSLAGFDTQYF
>TRBJ2-1|TRBV7-8|TRBD1|NA
TGTGCCAGCAGCGTCACAGGGGGTCGGAATGAGCAGTTCTTC
CASSVTGGRNEQFF
>TRBJ1-2|TRBV6-2/TRBV6-3|NA|few
TGTGCCAGCATCCGGGGCGAGGGCTATGGCTACACCTTC
CASIRGEGYGYTF
>TRBJ2-1|TRBV7-7|NA|many
TGTGCTAGCAGCTCTACCCCGGGACACTACAATGAGCAGTTCTTC
CASSSTPGHYNEQFF
>TRBJ1-1|TRBV27|NA|NA
TGTGCCAGCAGTAGAATTCTGGGGAGGGGTGGGGCTGAAGCTTTCTTT
CASSRILGRGGAEAFF
>TRBJ2-3|TRBV4-2|TRBD2|NA
TGTGCCAGCAGCCAGACGCCTAGCGGGGGGAGCACAGATACGCAGTATTTT
CASSQTPSGGSTDTQYF
>TRBJ1-3|TRBV6-1|NA|NA
TGTGCCAGCACTATGGGGGGTTCTGGAAACACCATATATTTT
CASTMGGSGNTIYF
>TRBJ2-6|TRBV12-3/TRBV12-4|NA|NA
TGTGCCAGCAGTCCCGTGGGGGGCTCTGGGGCCAACGTCCTGACTTTC
CASSPVGGSGANVLTF
>TRBJ2-7|TRBV5-6|NA|NA
TGTGCCAGCAGCTTGGTACCCCCGAGGACCTACGAGCAGTACTTC
CASSLVPPRTYEQYF
>TRBJ2-7|TRBV20-1|TRBD1|NA
TGCAGTGCTAGAGGGACAGGGGGACCAGGGGAGCAGTACTTC
CSARGTGGPGEQYF
>TRBJ1-5|TRBV6-2/TRBV6-3|NA|NA
TGTGCCAGCAGTTACTCGGCAGGGACTCAGCCCCAGCATTTT
CASSYSAGTQPQHF
>TRBJ2-3|TRBV28|TRBD2|NA
TGTGCCAGCAGTTATCCCGGGATCGCGCGGGGGGCCGACACAGATACGCAGTATTTT
CASSYPGIARGADTDTQYF
>TRBJ2-7|TRBV12-3/TRBV12-4|NA|few
TGTGCCAGCAGTCCCGCCGGGGAATACGAGCAGTACTTC
CASSPAGEYEQYF
>TRBJ2-2|TRBV5-4|NA|NA
TGTGCCAGCAGCTCTGCCGGGACTCCTAACACCGGGGAGCTGTTTTTT
CASSSAGTPNTGELFF
>TRBJ2-3|TRBV7-2|NA|NA
TGTGCCAGCAGCTCCCGGACCCGCTATACGCAGTATTTT
CASSSRTRYTQYF
>TRBJ1-3|TRBV20-1|NA|NA
TGCAGTGCTAAAGCGGGAGTTTCTGGAAACACCATATATTTT
CSAKAGVSGNTIYF
>TRBJ1-5|TRBV7-6|TRBD1|NA
TGTGCCAGCAGATTAACAGGGGATAGCAATCAGCCCCAGCATTTT
CASRLTGDSNQPQHF
>TRBJ1-1|TRBV12-3/TRBV12-4|NA|few
TGTGCCAGCAGGACGGGGGCGGCGAACACTGAAGCTTTCTTT
CASRTGAANTEAFF
>TRBJ1-5|TRBV9|NA|NA
TGTGCCAGCAGCGTACAGCCCGGGTCTGAACAGCCCCAGCATTTT
CASSVQPGSEQPQHF
>TRBJ1-6|TRBV6-1|NA|NA
TGTGCCAGCAGGTCCGGTCGGGGGAGATCACCCCTCCACTTT
CASRSGRGRSPLHF
>TRBJ2-2|TRBV12-3/TRBV12-4|TRBD2|NA
TGTGCCAGCAGTCTGACTAGCAGCCCCGGGGAGCTGTTTTTT
CASSLTSSPGELFF
>TRBJ2-1|TRBV7-2|NA|few
TGTGCCAGCAGCTCCAGGCGGGGCAATTACAATGAGCAGTTCTTC
CASSSRRGNYNEQFF
>TRBJ1-1|TRBV6-2/TRBV6-3|NA|NA
TGTGCCAGCAGTTACTCGACGGATGAAGCTTTCTTT
CASSYSTDEAFF
>TRBJ1-2|TRBV4-3|TRBD1|few
TGCGCCAGCAGCCTAAAGGGACAGGGGGATCGCTATGGCTACACCTTC
CASSLKGQGDRYGYTF
>TRBJ2-5|TRBV6-2/TRBV6-3|NA|NA
TGTGCCAGCAGTTACTCCTCCGGGGTGGAGACCCAGTACTTC
CASSYSSGVETQYF
>TRBJ2-2|TRBV12-3/TRBV12-4|NA|NA
TGTGCCAGCAGTAGACAGGTCTTGAACACCGGGGAGCTGTTTTTT
CASSRQVLNTGELFF
>TRBJ2-6|TRBV12-3/TRBV12-4|NA|NA
TGTGCCAGCAGACCCCCTTCATCTAGGGCCAACGTCCTGACTTTC
CASRPPSSRANVLTF
>TRBJ2-5|TRBV5-1|TRBD2|NA
TGCGCCAGCAGCTTTTCACTAGCGGGGGGTGGCCAAGAGACCCAGTACTTC
CASSFSLAGGGQETQYF
>TRBJ2-2|TRBV6-5|NA|few
TGTGCCAGCAGTTACCCCATCGGGGGCACCGGGGAGCTGTTTTTT
CASSYPIGGTGELFF
>TRBJ2-3|TRBV7-3|NA|few
TGTGCCAGTTCGGCCAGGGGTCAGGGCACAGATACGCAGTATTTT
CASSARGQGTDTQYF
>TRBJ2-2|TRBV5-1|NA|NA
TGCGCCAGCAGCCCGGCGGAGGGGAACACCGGGGAGCTGTTTTTT
CASSPAEGNTGELFF
>TRBJ1-2|TRBV11-2|NA|few
TGTGCCAGCAGCTTCCCCGGGGGTAACTATGGCTACACCTTC
CASSFPGGNYGYTF